This TCR beta chain was sequenced during a study of blood T cell repertoires in COVID-19. Study in general: The analysed material was cDNA or gDNA that came from T cells, B-cell-depleted T cells, or PBMCs.

Living in 20 to 30 US areas, the participants were between 18 and 89 years of age. Clinical histories supplied by participants themselves formed the basis of cohort assignment. As originally analysed: Quantification of nucleated cells was approximated via reference gene primer amplification. Using immunoSEQ multiplex PCR, the repertoire was profiled, and TCRdb retains in-frame clones only, with some absent. V and J calls and clone size are copied from that table; D and trimming were computed from the DNA. The table has 110,000 to 150,000 clones, approximately 87% seen once. The CDR3 runs to 12 residues. V lost 2 bases and J lost 6, with 7 bases in between. Germline values: CDR1 LGHDT, CDR2 YNNKEL (reference sequence).

V and J are TRBV3-1 (or the pseudogene TRBV3-2) and TRBJ1-2; D remains ambiguous. Material: PBMCs or T cells enriched from blood (not recorded which). This TCR was sampled from a man in his sixties who had recovered from COVID-19. CDR3 region: CASSQLSHGYTF. CDR3 nucleotides: TGTGCCAGCAGCCAACTCTCTCATGGCTACACCTTC.